These 7 T cell receptor beta chains were all obtained from the same sample, sequenced in a study of cytomegalovirus exposure and HLA in healthy donors. Amplification used 60 Vbeta primers and 13 Jbeta primers. Some clones are missing from TCRdb's copy, which holds only in-frame ones; the method was immunoSEQ multiplex PCR. The sample totals 150,000 to 250,000 clones. The material sequenced was PBMCs. The receptors come from a boy aged 5-17 years in good health and CMV-seronegative.

The gene calls are TRBV5-8 and TRBJ1-6; D remains unclear. Per germline, CDR1 SGHTS and CDR2 YDEGEE. Trimming cost V 4 bases and J 0 bases, with 8 bases left between them. The CDR3 is 15 amino acids. The CDR3 loop is CASSGTNSYNSPLHF. The CDR3 DNA follows: TGTGCCAGCAGCGGCACCAACTCCTATAATTCACCCCTCCACTTT.

The V call is TRBV7-3, the J call TRBJ2-7; 10 bases align to TRBD1. Trimming took 5 bases from V and 5 from J; bases not matched to a gene: 6. The germline V gene has CDR1 SGHTA and CDR2 FQGTGA. This CDR3 has 14 residues. CDR3 sequence (DNA): TGTGCCAGCAGCCTGGGACAGGGGCGCGACGAGCAGTACTTC. Its protein product is CASSLGQGRDEQYF. Variable domain in full (rest from reference TRBV7-3 and TRBJ2-7): GAGVSQTPSNKVTEKGKYVELRCDPISGHTALYWYRQSLGQGPEFLIYFQGTGAADDSGLPNDRFFAVRPEGSVSTLKIQRTERGDSAVYLCASSLGQGRDEQYFGPGTRLTVT.

V usage is TRBV4-3 and J usage is TRBJ2-2; tentatively, D is TRBD1 (5 bases). The V end was cut by 4 bases, the J end by 0 bases, with 15 bases between. The CDR3 consists of 17 residues. Germline assignment: CDR1 LGHNA and CDR2 YSLEER. The CDR3 protein is CASSLRTSSPNTGELFF. The CDR3 nucleotides are TGCGCCAGCAGCCTTCGGACATCCAGTCCGAACACCGGGGAGCTGTTTTTT.

This chain uses TRBV4-1 with TRBJ1-5; possible D gene TRBD1, 5 bases. CDR1 MGHRA and CDR2 YSYEKL come from the germline V gene. The ends were cut back, 2 bases at V and 6 bases at J, with 8 bases in the middle. The CDR3 is 13 amino acids. The CDR3 region is CASSQTDSQPQHF. CDR3 in DNA: TGCGCCAGCAGCCAAACCGACAGTCAGCCCCAGCATTTT.

The gene calls are TRBV27 and TRBJ2-5; D perhaps matches TRBD2 (6 bases). The germline gives CDR1 MNHEY, CDR2 SMNVEV (reference sequence). This CDR3 is built from 13 residues. V shed 2 bases and J shed 4 bases, with 8 bases lying between them. The CDR3 DNA follows: TGTGCCAGCAGTTTAATGGGGGGAGAGACCCAGTACTTC. Translation gives CASSLMGGETQYF.

The chain employs TRBV5-6 and TRBJ1-1; D is unresolved. Trimming stripped 2 bases from V and 6 bases from J, with 11 bases between. This CDR3 spans 13 amino acids. Germline V lookup: CDR1 SGHDT, CDR2 YYEEEE. The CDR3 reads CASSFGRGPEAFF. CDR3 coding DNA: TGTGCCAGCAGCTTCGGGCGAGGGCCTGAAGCTTTCTTT. Drawing the rest from reference TRBV5-6 and TRBJ1-1, the complete variable domain is DAGVTQSPTHLIKTRGQQVTLRCSPKSGHDTVSWYQQALGQGPQFIFQYYEEEERQRGNFPDRFSGHQFPNYSSELNVNALLLGDSALYLCASSFGRGPEAFFGQGTRLTVV.

V gene TRBV2 combines with J gene TRBJ2-7; tentatively, D is TRBD1 (6 bases). Per germline, CDR1 SNHLY and CDR2 FYNNEI. This CDR3 has 12 residues. V was clipped by 3 bases and J by 3 bases, with 6 bases between them. As DNA, the CDR3 is TGTGCCAGCAGTGACAGGGGCTACGAGCAGTACTTC. It is translated as CASSDRGYEQYF.